The 8 T cell receptor beta chains below come from one sample, sequenced in a study of blood T cell repertoires in COVID-19. Using immunoSEQ multiplex PCR, the repertoire was profiled, and TCRdb retains in-frame clones only, with some absent. This table has under 140,000 clones, around 80% appearing once. Specimen: peripheral blood. The receptors originated from a woman aged 80 or older with acute or convalescent COVID-19.

CDR3 in DNA: TGTGCCAGTAGTCCGGACACCAACACTGAAGCTTTCTTT. The encoded protein is CASSPDTNTEAFF. This chain joins TRBV19 and TRBJ1-1; D might be TRBD1 (5 bases). Germline assignment: CDR1 LNHDA and CDR2 SQIVND (reference sequence). The CDR3 loop spans 13 amino acids. Between the trimmed V and J ends, which lost 5 bases and 2 bases, there was a span of 9 bases.

J is TRBJ2-5 and V is TRBV5-1; TRBD2 matches 7 bases. With 1 base clipped from V and 5 bases from J, the junction kept 8 bases outside the gene matches. There are 15 residues in the CDR3. Germline CDR1 SGHRS, CDR2 YFSETQ. CDR3: CASSLSSGIGETQYF. CDR3 in DNA: TGCGCCAGCAGCTTGTCCAGCGGGATAGGGGAGACCCAGTACTTC. Together with reference TRBV5-1 and TRBJ2-5, the CDR3 gives the full variable domain: KAGVTQTPRYLIKTRGQQVTLSCSPISGHRSVSWYQQTPGQGLQFLFEYFSETQRNKGNFPGRFSGRQFSNSRSEMNVSTLELGDSALYLCASSLSSGIGETQYFGPGTRLLVL.

The chain couples TRBV2 to TRBJ2-7; D is uncertain. V was pared by 3 bases and J by 5 bases, with 11 bases between. The CDR3 is made up of 13 amino acids. Germline CDR1 and CDR2: SNHLY and FYNNEI. The CDR3, as DNA: TGTGCCAGCAGTGATGGCAGGTTAAACGAGCAGTACTTC. Protein sequence: CASSDGRLNEQYF.

The J gene is TRBJ1-4, the V gene TRBV7-9, with no clear D. Per the germline V gene, CDR1 is SEHNR and CDR2 is FQNEAQ (reference sequence). The CDR3 loop spans 15 amino acids. Trimming cost V 7 bases and J 4 bases, with 16 bases left between them. The CDR3 loop is CASTPEGRLNEKLFF. In DNA form, the CDR3 reads TGTGCCAGCACCCCTGAGGGCCGCCTTAATGAAAAACTGTTTTTT.

The V call is TRBV24-1, the J call TRBJ2-2; D is possibly TRBD1 (6 bases). Germline V gives CDR1 KGHDR, CDR2 SFDVKD. V was trimmed by 3 bases and J by 1 base, leaving 11 bases between them. The CDR3 covers 16 residues. The CDR3 DNA reads as TGTGCCACCAGTGATACTCCGGGACAGAACACCGGGGAGCTGTTTTTT. This codes for CATSDTPGQNTGELFF.

The chain employs TRBV19 and TRBJ2-1; TRBD1 agrees at 9 bases. This CDR3 region has 14 residues. CDR1 is LNHDA, CDR2 SQIVND, per germline (reference sequence). V dropped 6 bases and J dropped 10; count of bases not matched to a gene: 10. The CDR3 here is CASSWGQGDGEQFF. The CDR3 DNA follows: TGTGCCAGTAGCTGGGGACAGGGTGATGGCGAGCAGTTCTTC.

V usage is TRBV5-1 and J usage is TRBJ1-2; weak D call: TRBD1 (5 bases). Germline CDR1 SGHRS, CDR2 YFSETQ. Trimming left V 0 bases short and J 8 bases short, with 11 bases between. The length of the CDR3 is 13 residues. The CDR3 DNA reads as TGCGCCAGCAGCTTGGCAGGGAGGAGCGGCTACACCTTC. Its translation: CASSLAGRSGYTF.

This clone has more than one count but fewer than ten. The chain couples TRBV5-1 to TRBJ1-1; 8 bases agree with TRBD1. Germline V CDR1 and CDR2: SGHRS, YFSETQ. The CDR3 spans 15 residues. V trimming: 0 bases; J trimming: 1 base; junction bases outside the gene matches: 2. The CDR3 DNA is TGCGCCAGCAGCTTGGCCGGGACAGGGAACACTGAAGCTTTCTTT. It yields the protein CASSLAGTGNTEAFF.